The source of this T cell receptor beta chain is a study of vaccination and CD4 T cells after COVID-19. Study context: Convalescents were six males and four females, two of them Hispanic.

Details on this clonotype: Antigen specificity is unknown.

The assay that was used to sequence DNA from cultured CD4+ T cells was the Oncomine TCR Beta short-read assay. Each CDR3 protein gets one entry after TCRdb re-called the PCR reads with MiXCR. The sample records about 9,100 distinct CDR3 sequences, under 80% being singletons. The treatment: approximately 9-day PBMC culture with coronavirus spike peptide pools or control peptides (ViraFEST assay). The culture of two million PBMCs per well included 8.5 to 10 IU/ml IL-2 and about 9.9 ug/ml peptide pools. Sequencing input: CD4+ T cells from blood, cultured in vitro. The sequence derives from a human donor who had recovered from COVID-19.

This CDR3 reads CASSLVKGNYGYTF. The CDR3 nucleotides read TGTGCCAGCAGTTTAGTCAAGGGTAACTATGGCTACACCTTC. The chain couples TRBV12-3 or TRBV12-4 to TRBJ1-2; D not certain. The CDR3 has 14 amino acids. The V gene lost 1 base and the J gene lost 1 base, with 7 bases spanning the gap.